The T cell receptor (beta chain) described here comes from a study of blood T cell repertoires in COVID-19. On the study more broadly: Specimens from acute and convalescent COVID-19 originated in the United States, Italy and Spain. Sources were T cells, B-cell-depleted T cells, or PBMCs; the material itself was cDNA or gDNA.

Authors' analysis steps: The authors estimated nucleated cell counts from reference gene primer amplification. Only in-frame clones appear in the TCRdb table, and some are missing; sequencing was by immunoSEQ multiplex PCR. D and trimming come from the DNA, and the V and J calls and clone size come from that table. The repertoire holds under 250,000 clones, with 80% to 90% as singletons. V lost 0 bases, J lost 4 bases, and 10 bases lay in between. Germline V gene sequence: CDR1 LNHNV, CDR2 YYDKDF (reference sequence). The CDR3 loop spans 15 amino acids. Sequences were obtained from peripheral blood. This clonotype was obtained from a man between 60 and 70 years old with acute or convalescent COVID-19. This rearrangement joins TRBV15 to TRBJ2-1; the D is unclear. The CDR3 nucleotides read TGTGCCACCAGCAGAGAAATTGGGCCTTACAATGAGCAGTTCTTC. This encodes CATSREIGPYNEQFF.